These T cell receptor beta chains were read from a single sample in a study of blood T cell repertoires in COVID-19. The method was immunoSEQ multiplex PCR; TCRdb's version includes in-frame clones alone and lacks a portion of them. The sample includes 200,000 to 300,000 clones, approximately 90% of them seen just once. Sequenced input: PBMCs or T cells enriched from blood (not recorded which). The receptor set was obtained from a woman under 40 who had recovered from COVID-19. Both conserved end residues are part of each CDR3. D genes are given only for firm matches. For some rows the clone size is stated as once, few or many, or as a class when expanded; others skip it.

J gene | clone size | CDR3 length | V gene | D gene | CDR3 DNA | CDR3 protein
TRBJ2-3 | once | 12 | TRBV9 | NA | TGTGCCAGCAGCGTAGTCGAGGGTACGCAGTATTTT | CASSVVEGTQYF
TRBJ2-7 | NA | 14 | TRBV3-1/TRBV3-2 | NA | TGTGCCAGCAGCCGTCATAGATCGTTAGACGAGCAGTACTTC | CASSRHRSLDEQYF
TRBJ2-7 | NA | 14 | TRBV18 | TRBD2 | TGTGCCAGCTCACCCGGGACTAGCGGAACTGAGCAGTACTTC | CASSPGTSGTEQYF
TRBJ1-1 | NA | 14 | TRBV13 | NA | TGTGCCAGCAGCTTATCGGGGGAATTCGCTGAAGCTTTCTTT | CASSLSGEFAEAFF
TRBJ2-4 | once | 14 | TRBV7-3 | NA | TGTGCCAGCAGCCTCGTGTTCCCCAAAAACATTCAGTACTTC | CASSLVFPKNIQYF
TRBJ1-1 | NA | 15 | TRBV18 | NA | TGTGCCAGCTCACCAAGCGGCGGGGAGAACACTGAAGCTTTCTTT | CASSPSGGENTEAFF
TRBJ2-7 | NA | 14 | TRBV4-1 | NA | TGCGCCAGCAGCCAAGAATCTACTGACTACGAGCAGTACTTC | CASSQESTDYEQYF
TRBJ1-2 | NA | 16 | TRBV10-3 | TRBD1 | TGTGCCATCAGTGACCTAGACAGGGGAAGAAACTATGGCTACACCTTC | CAISDLDRGRNYGYTF
TRBJ1-1 | NA | 15 | TRBV19 | NA | TGTGCCAGTACTGTGGGGACTGCTGCGGTCACTGAAGCTTTCTTT | CASTVGTAAVTEAFF
TRBJ1-5 | NA | 14 | TRBV18 | TRBD1 | TGTGCCAGCTCTTCGGACAGGGCAGGGCAGCCCCAGCATTTT | CASSSDRAGQPQHF
TRBJ2-1 | NA | 14 | TRBV5-6 | TRBD2 | TGTGCCAGCAGCATCCGGGACTACTACAATGAGCAGTTCTTC | CASSIRDYYNEQFF
TRBJ1-2 | once | 15 | TRBV7-6 | TRBD1 | TGTGCCAGCACCCCGGGACAGGGGCAGAGGGATGGCTACACCTTC | CASTPGQGQRDGYTF
TRBJ2-5 | NA | 13 | TRBV12-3/TRBV12-4 | NA | TGTGCCAGCAGTTTGTTCCGTCAAGAGACCCAGTACTTC | CASSLFRQETQYF
TRBJ2-1 | NA | 15 | TRBV28 | TRBD2 | TGTGCCAGCAGTTTCGGCGGGAGGGCCTCTCATGAGCAGTTCTTC | CASSFGGRASHEQFF
TRBJ1-6 | NA | 16 | TRBV5-1 | NA | TGCGCCAGCAGCTTGGCCCAGGGCCATCCGAATTCACCCCTCCACTTT | CASSLAQGHPNSPLHF
TRBJ2-3 | NA | 14 | TRBV15 | NA | TGTGCCACCAGCAACTTAGCGGAGGGGGATACGCAGTATTTT | CATSNLAEGDTQYF
TRBJ1-5 | NA | 16 | TRBV19 | NA | TGTGCCAGTAGTCCTGGAGGGGGGGGCAGCAATCAGCCCCAGCATTTT | CASSPGGGGSNQPQHF
TRBJ1-1 | NA | 14 | TRBV3-1/TRBV3-2 | NA | TGTGCCAGCAGCCAAGTTTGGGGGGAGACTGAAGCTTTCTTT | CASSQVWGETEAFF
TRBJ2-3 | NA | 17 | TRBV5-6 | TRBD2 | TGTGCCAGCAGCTTGGTAGCGCTAGCGGGAGGTGCGGATACGCAGTATTTT | CASSLVALAGGADTQYF
TRBJ1-5 | NA | 17 | TRBV7-2 | NA | TGTGCCAGCAGCTTAGCGCGGTCCAGATATAGCAATCAGCCCCAGCATTTT | CASSLARSRYSNQPQHF
TRBJ2-2 | NA | 17 | TRBV27 | NA | TGTGCCAGCAGTTACGCGCGTCCTGCGGCCGGCACCGGGGAGCTGTTTTTT | CASSYARPAAGTGELFF
TRBJ2-1 | once | 11 | TRBV6-5 | NA | TGTGCCAGCCGACTCAACAATGAGCAGTTCTTC | CASRLNNEQFF
TRBJ1-5 | NA | 14 | TRBV28 | TRBD1 | TGTGCCAGCACCTCGGGGACAGACAATCAGCCCCAGCATTTT | CASTSGTDNQPQHF
TRBJ2-7 | once | 14 | TRBV10-3 | TRBD1 | TGTGCCATCAGTGCGCCGGGACAGGGCAACGAGCAGTACTTC | CAISAPGQGNEQYF
TRBJ1-5 | NA | 16 | TRBV19 | NA | TGTGCCAGTAGTATAGATCGCGGGAGCTCCAATCAGCCCCAGCATTTT | CASSIDRGSSNQPQHF
TRBJ1-2 | NA | 11 | TRBV20-1 | TRBD1 | TGCAGTGGTGGCAGGGGGCGAGGCTACACCTTC | CSGGRGRGYTF
TRBJ2-5 | NA | 17 | TRBV9 | TRBD1 | TGTGCCAGCAGCCCCGGGACAGGGGGCCGAACCCAAGGGACCCAGTACTTC | CASSPGTGGRTQGTQYF
TRBJ1-6 | few | 15 | TRBV7-3 | TRBD1 | TGTGCCAGCAGCCCCCGCGGGACAGATAATTCACCCCTCCACTTT | CASSPRGTDNSPLHF
TRBJ2-5 | NA | 16 | TRBV15 | TRBD1 | TGTGCCACCAGCGAGAGGGGGACAGGGATCGGGGAGACCCAGTACTTC | CATSERGTGIGETQYF
TRBJ1-1 | NA | 17 | TRBV3-1/TRBV3-2 | TRBD1 | TGTGCCAGCAGCCAAGGGCTACGGACAGGGACTAACACTGAAGCTTTCTTT | CASSQGLRTGTNTEAFF